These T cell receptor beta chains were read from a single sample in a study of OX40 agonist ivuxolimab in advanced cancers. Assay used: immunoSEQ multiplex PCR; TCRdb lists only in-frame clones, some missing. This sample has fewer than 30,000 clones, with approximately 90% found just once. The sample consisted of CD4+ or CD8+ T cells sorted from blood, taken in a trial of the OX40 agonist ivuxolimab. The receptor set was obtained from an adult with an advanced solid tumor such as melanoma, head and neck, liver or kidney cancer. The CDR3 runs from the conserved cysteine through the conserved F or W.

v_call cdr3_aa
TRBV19 CASSVGASNTEAFF
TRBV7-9 CASSQTNQETQYF
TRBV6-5 CASSYLGGLGETQYF
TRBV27 CASSLRLGEQYF
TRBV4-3 CASSQVGGKGYGYTF
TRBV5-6 CASSFFLLGANQPQHF
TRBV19 CACRTGNLGEQYF
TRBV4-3 CASSQGVLATYEQYF
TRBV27 CASSQGTGDGYTF
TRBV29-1 CSVLGHRDTASGYTF
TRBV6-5 CASSYSLAGGSYEQYF
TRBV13 CASSWTSGATYNEQFF
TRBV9 CASSVGGGPYEQYF
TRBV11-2 CASSLDSSGSGELFF
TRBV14 CASSLIRSLMITEAFF
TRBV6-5 CASTGVNTEAFF
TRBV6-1 CATQGGLSYEQYF
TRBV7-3 CASSAAGRGEGEQFF
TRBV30 CAWNSKTGEQYF
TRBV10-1 CASSEGILADGLRYF
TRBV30 CAWSTDSNEKLFF
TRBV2 CASSEFAVQGAYNEQFF
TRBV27 CASSLGDSQETQYF
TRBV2 CASTLAGGFSGADTQYF
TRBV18 CASSSPGPGGTGELFF
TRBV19 CASHGRSNEKLFF